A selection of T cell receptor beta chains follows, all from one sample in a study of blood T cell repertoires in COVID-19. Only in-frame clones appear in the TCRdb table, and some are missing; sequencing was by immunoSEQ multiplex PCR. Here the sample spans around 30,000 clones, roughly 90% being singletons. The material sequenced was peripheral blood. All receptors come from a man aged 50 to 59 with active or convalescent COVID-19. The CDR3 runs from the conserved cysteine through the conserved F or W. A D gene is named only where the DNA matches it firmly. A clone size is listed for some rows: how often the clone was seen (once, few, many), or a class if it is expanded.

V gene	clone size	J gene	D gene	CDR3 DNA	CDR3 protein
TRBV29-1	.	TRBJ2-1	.	TGCAGCGGTCGTAGCGGACCCTCCTACAATGAGCAGTTCTTC	CSGRSGPSYNEQFF
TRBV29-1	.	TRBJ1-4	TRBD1	TGCAGCGTTGGACAGGGCGGGGATGAAAAACTGTTTTTT	CSVGQGGDEKLFF
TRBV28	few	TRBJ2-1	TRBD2	TGTGCCAGCAGTTACAAGGGACTAGCACGCGAGCAGTTCTTC	CASSYKGLAREQFF
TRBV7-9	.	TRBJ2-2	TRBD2	TGTGCCAGCAGCTTAGCGGGCGCGGGAGTGGGTTTCGGCGGGGAGCTGTTTTTT	CASSLAGAGVGFGGELFF
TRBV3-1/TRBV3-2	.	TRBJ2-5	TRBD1	TGTGCCAGCAGCCAAAGTAGGACAGGGCAAGAGACCCAGTACTTC	CASSQSRTGQETQYF
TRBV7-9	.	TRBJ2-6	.	TGTGCCAGCAGCTCCCGCCGGTCTTCTGGGGCCAACGTCCTGACTTTC	CASSSRRSSGANVLTF
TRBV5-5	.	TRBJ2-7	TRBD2	TGTGCCAGCAGCCCGGGGAGGGGCGACGAGCAGTACTTC	CASSPGRGDEQYF
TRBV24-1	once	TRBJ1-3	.	TGTGCCACCACTGGGGGACTCAGAAACACCATATATTTT	CATTGGLRNTIYF
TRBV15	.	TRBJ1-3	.	TGTGCCACCAGCAGGGACAGCTCTTCTGGAAACACCATATATTTT	CATSRDSSSGNTIYF
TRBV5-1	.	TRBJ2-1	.	TGCGCCAGCAGCTTGGGGGCGGGATCCTACAATGAGCAGTTCTTC	CASSLGAGSYNEQFF
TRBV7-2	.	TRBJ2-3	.	TGTGCCAGCAGCTTTGGAGGGAGGGATACGCAGTATTTT	CASSFGGRDTQYF